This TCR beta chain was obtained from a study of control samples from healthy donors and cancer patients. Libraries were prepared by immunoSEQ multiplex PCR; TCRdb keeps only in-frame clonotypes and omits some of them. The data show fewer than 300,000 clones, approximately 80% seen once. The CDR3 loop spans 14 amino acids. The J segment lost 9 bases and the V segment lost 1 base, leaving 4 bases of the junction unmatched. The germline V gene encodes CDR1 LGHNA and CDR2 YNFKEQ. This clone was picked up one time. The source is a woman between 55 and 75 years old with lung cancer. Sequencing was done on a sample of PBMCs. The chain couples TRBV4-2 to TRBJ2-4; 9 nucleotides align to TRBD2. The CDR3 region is CASSQVAGAGIQYF. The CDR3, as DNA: TGTGCCAGCAGCCAAGTAGCGGGGGCCGGCATTCAGTACTTC.